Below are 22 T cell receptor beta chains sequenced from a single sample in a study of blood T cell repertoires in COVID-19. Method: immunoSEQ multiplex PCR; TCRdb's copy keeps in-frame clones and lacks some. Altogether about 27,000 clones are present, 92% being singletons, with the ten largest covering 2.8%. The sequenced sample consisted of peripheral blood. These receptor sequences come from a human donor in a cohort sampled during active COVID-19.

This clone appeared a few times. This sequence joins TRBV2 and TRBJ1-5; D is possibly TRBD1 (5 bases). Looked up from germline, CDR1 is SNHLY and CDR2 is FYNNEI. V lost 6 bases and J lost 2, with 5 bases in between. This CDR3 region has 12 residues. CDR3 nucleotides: TGTGCCAGCAGGACAGGCAATCAGCCCCAGCATTTT. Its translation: CASRTGNQPQHF.

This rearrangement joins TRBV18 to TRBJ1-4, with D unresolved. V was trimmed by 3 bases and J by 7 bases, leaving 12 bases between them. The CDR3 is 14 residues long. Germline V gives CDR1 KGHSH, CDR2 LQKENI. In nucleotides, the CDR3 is TGTGCCAGCTCACCCCCCGGGGTGATTGAAAAACTGTTTTTT. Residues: CASSPPGVIEKLFF.

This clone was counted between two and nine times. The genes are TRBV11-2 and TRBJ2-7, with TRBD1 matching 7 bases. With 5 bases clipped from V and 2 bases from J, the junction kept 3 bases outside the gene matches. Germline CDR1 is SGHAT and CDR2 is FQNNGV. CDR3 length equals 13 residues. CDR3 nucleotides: TGTGCCAGCAGCCTCGGGACAGCCTACGAGCAGTACGTC. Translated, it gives CASSLGTAYEQYV.

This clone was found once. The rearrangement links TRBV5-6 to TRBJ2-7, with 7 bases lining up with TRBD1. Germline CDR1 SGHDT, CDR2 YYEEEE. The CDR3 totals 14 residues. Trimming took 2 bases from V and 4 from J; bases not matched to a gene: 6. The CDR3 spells CASSFKGARYEQYF. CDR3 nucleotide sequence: TGTGCCAGCAGCTTCAAGGGGGCTCGGTACGAGCAGTACTTC.

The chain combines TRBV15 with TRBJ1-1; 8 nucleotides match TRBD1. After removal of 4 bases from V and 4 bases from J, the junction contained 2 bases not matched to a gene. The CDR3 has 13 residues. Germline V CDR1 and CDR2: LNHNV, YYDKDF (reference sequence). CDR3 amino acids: CATSTQGGTEAFF. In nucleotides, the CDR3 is TGTGCCACCAGCACACAGGGGGGCACTGAAGCTTTCTTT.

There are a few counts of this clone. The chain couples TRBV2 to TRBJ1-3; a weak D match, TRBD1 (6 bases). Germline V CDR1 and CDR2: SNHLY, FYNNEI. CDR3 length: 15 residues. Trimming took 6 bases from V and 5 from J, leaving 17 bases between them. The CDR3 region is CASRPLGTSRNTIYF. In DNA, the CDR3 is TGTGCCAGCAGGCCCCTCGGGACATCCCGAAACACCATATATTTT.

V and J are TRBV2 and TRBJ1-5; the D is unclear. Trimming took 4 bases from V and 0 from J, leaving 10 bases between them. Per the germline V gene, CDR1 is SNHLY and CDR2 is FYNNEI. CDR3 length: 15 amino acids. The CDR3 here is CASSVAKISNQPQHF. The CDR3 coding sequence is TGTGCCAGCAGTGTCGCGAAGATTAGCAATCAGCCCCAGCATTTT.

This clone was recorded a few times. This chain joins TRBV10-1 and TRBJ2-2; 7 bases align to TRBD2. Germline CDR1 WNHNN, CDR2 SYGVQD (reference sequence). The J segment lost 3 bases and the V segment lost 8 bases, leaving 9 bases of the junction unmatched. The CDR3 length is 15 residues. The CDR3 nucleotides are TGCGCCAGCCAGAGGGAGGGTCCCCACACCGGGGAGCTGTTTTTT. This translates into CASQREGPHTGELFF.

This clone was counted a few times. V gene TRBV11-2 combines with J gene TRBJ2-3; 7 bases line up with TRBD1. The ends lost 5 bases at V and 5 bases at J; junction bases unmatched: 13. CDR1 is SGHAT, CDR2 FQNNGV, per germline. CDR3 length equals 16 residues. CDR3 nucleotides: TGTGCCAGCAGCCCTCTACAGGGGATGAGGAGAGATACGCAGTATTTT. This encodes CASSPLQGMRRDTQYF.

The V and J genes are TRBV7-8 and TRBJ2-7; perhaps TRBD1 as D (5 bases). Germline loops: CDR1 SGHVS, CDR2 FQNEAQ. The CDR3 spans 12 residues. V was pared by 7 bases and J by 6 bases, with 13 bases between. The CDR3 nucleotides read TGTGCCAGCACCTCAGGGTACTCCGAGCAGTACTTC. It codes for CASTSGYSEQYF. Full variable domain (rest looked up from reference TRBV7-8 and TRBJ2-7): GAGVSQSPRYKVAKRGQDVALRCDPISGHVSLFWYQQALGQGPEFLTYFQNEAQLDKSGLPSDRFFAERPEGSVSTLKIQRTQQEDSAVYLCASTSGYSEQYFGPGTRLTVT.

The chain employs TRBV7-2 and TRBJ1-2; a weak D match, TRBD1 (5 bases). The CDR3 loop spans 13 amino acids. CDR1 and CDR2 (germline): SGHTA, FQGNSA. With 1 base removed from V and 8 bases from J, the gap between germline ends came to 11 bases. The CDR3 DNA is TGTGCCAGCAGCTTAGTTCAGGGTGGCGGCTACACCTTC. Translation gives CASSLVQGGGYTF.

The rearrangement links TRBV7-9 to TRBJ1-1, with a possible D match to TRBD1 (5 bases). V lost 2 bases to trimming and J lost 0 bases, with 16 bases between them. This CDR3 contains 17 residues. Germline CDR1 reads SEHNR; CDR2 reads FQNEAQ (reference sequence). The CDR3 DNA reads TGTGCCAGCAGCTTAAGCGGGGGTGGGTGGATGAACACTGAAGCTTTCTTT. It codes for CASSLSGGGWMNTEAFF.

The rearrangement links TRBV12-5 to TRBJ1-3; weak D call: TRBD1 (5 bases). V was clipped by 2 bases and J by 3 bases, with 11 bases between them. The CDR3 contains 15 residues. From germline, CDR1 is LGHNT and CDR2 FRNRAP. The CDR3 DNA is TGTGCTAGTGGTTTGCTTGGGGGGTTTGGAAACACCATATATTTT. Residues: CASGLLGGFGNTIYF. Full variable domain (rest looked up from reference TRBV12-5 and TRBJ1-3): DARVTQTPRHKVTEMGQEVTMRCQPILGHNTVFWYRQTMMQGLELLAYFRNRAPLDDSGMPKDRFSAEMPDATLATLKIQPSEPRDSAVYFCASGLLGGFGNTIYFGEGSWLTVV.

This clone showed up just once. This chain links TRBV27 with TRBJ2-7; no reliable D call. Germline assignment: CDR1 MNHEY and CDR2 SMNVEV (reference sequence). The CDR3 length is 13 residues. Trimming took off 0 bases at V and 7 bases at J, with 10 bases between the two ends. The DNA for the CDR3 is TGTGCCAGCAGTTTATCTTCGGGTTGGGAGCAGTACTTC. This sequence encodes CASSLSSGWEQYF.

DNA for the CDR3: TGTGCCAGCAGCGTAGGGGGGACAGGGGCCAACGTCCTGACTTTC. Encoded protein: CASSVGGTGANVLTF. The rearrangement joins TRBV9 to TRBJ2-6, with TRBD1 as a possible D gene (6 bases). This CDR3 comprises 15 residues. Germline lookup yields CDR1 SGDLS and CDR2 YYNGEE. V dropped 0 bases and J dropped 4 bases, with 8 bases sitting between them.

The CDR3 bases are TGCGCCAGCAGCCAACCAGGCGTGGGGGCGCTTGAAGCTTTCTTT. This gives the protein CASSQPGVGALEAFF. The V call is TRBV4-1, the J call TRBJ1-1; possibly TRBD1 for D (6 bases). V was clipped by 2 bases and J by 7 bases, with 17 bases between them. This CDR3 is built from 15 residues. Germline assignment: CDR1 MGHRA and CDR2 YSYEKL.

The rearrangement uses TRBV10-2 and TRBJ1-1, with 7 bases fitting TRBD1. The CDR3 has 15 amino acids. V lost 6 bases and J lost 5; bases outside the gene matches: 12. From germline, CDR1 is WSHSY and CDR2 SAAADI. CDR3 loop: CASRDLGGLLTEAFF. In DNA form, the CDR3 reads TGCGCCAGCAGAGATCTAGGGGGCTTGTTGACTGAAGCTTTCTTT.

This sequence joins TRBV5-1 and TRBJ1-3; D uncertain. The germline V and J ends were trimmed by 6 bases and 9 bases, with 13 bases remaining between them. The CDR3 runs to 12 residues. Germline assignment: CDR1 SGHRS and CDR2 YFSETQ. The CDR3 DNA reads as TGCGCCAGCACCCAAGAAGGAGGCACCATATATTTT. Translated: CASTQEGGTIYF.

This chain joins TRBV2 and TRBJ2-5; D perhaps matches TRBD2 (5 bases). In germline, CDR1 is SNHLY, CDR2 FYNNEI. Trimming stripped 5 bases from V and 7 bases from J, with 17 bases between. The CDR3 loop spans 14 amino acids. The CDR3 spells CASSTGISRVTQYF. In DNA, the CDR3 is TGTGCCAGCAGTACCGGGATCTCAAGAGTGACCCAGTACTTC.

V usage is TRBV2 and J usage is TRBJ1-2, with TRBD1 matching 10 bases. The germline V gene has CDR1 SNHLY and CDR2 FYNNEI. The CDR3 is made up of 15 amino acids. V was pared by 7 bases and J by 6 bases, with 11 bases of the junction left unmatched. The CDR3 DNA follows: TGTGCCAGCACCGAGTGGACAGGGGGTCAGGATGGCTACACCTTC. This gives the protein CASTEWTGGQDGYTF. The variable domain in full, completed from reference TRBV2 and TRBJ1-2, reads EPEVTQTPSHQVTQMGQEVILRCVPISNHLYFYWYRQILGQKVEFLVSFYNNEISEKSEIFDDQFSVERPDGSNFTLKIRSTKLEDSAMYFCASTEWTGGQDGYTFGSGTRLTVV.

CDR3 residues: CAGGQGDQPQHF. In DNA, the CDR3 is TGTGCCGGGGGACAGGGTGATCAGCCCCAGCATTTT. This chain uses TRBV2 with TRBJ1-5; 9 positions agree with TRBD1. Trimming removed 11 bases from V and 5 bases from J; junction bases left unmatched: 4. This CDR3 comprises 12 residues. Looked up from germline, CDR1 is SNHLY and CDR2 is FYNNEI.

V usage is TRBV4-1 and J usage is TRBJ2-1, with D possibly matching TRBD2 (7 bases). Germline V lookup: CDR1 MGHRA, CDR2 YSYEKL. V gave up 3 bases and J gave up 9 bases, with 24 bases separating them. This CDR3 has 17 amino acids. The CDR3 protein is CASSHPRGAGTRPEQFF. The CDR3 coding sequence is TGCGCCAGCAGCCACCCCCGGGGGGCAGGGACCCGTCCTGAGCAGTTCTTC.